These 14 T cell receptor beta chains originate from one sample sequenced in a study of identical twins. TCRdb called the 5' RACE reads again in MiXCR, with one record for every CDR3 protein. Among 600,000 to 800,000 distinct CDR3 sequences listed, 21% were seen once. These data were likewise used in another study, on T cells expressing NK-cell markers.

Sequenced sample: PBMCs. These TCRs come from a woman aged 18-30 years in good health.

The genes are TRBV20-1 and TRBJ2-5; TRBD2 matches at 7 bases. The V and J ends lost 3 bases and 14 bases, in that order; junction bases with no gene match: 18. Per the germline V gene, CDR1 is DFQATT and CDR2 is SNEGSKA (reference sequence). The CDR3 contains 14 residues. The CDR3 region has the DNA TGCAGTGCTAGGCGGAGGGACTATACCCCCTCCCGTTACTTC. This codes for CSARRRDYTPSRYF.

This clonotype was counted between two and nine times. The chain's CDR3 is CASSQDSAPLASYGYTF. In DNA form, the CDR3 reads TGCGCCAGCAGCCAAGATTCAGCCCCGCTAGCCTCTTATGGCTACACCTTC. The V and J genes are TRBV4-3 and TRBJ1-2; unclear D gene. Deletions cut 0 bases from V and 5 bases from J, with 19 bases between. CDR3 length equals 17 residues. Germline V gives CDR1 LGHNA, CDR2 YSLEER.

In its sample, this clonotype was seen a few times. The rearrangement uses TRBV10-3 and TRBJ2-7; TRBD2 aligns across 14 bases. The V gene end was trimmed by 7 bases and the J gene end by 7 bases; junction bases not matched to a gene: 9. CDR3 size: 15 residues. The germline CDR1 and CDR2 sequences are ENHRY and SYGVKD. In DNA, the CDR3 is TGTGCCATCACCGGGACTAGCGGGAGTCTCAGGGAGCAGTACTTC. Translated: CAITGTSGSLREQYF.

The V call is TRBV7-3, the J call TRBJ1-5; D uncertain. The CDR3 spans 14 residues. V was pared by 1 base and J by 2 bases, with 6 bases between. Germline values: CDR1 SGHTA, CDR2 FQGTGA. The CDR3 spells CASSLRGGNQPQHF. The CDR3 nucleotides read TGTGCCAGCAGCTTAAGGGGAGGCAATCAGCCCCAGCATTTT.

This clonotype was counted a few times. The gene calls are TRBV7-2 and TRBJ2-7; D not certain. V was cut by 2 bases and J by 0 bases, with 8 bases left in between. The CDR3 length is 14 residues. The V gene's germline CDR1 is SGHTA and CDR2 FQGNSA. CDR3 region: CASSLSPFSYEQYF. The DNA for the CDR3 is TGTGCCAGCAGCTTATCACCCTTCTCCTACGAGCAGTACTTC.

In its sample, this clonotype was seen many times. V usage is TRBV20-1 and J usage is TRBJ2-7; unclear D gene. This CDR3 contains 14 residues. Germline V lookup: CDR1 DFQATT, CDR2 SNEGSKA (reference sequence). The germline V and J ends were trimmed by 0 bases and 4 bases, with 13 bases remaining between them. The DNA for the CDR3 is TGCAGTGCTAGAGACAGGATCCTGCCTTACGAGCAGTACTTC. This codes for CSARDRILPYEQYF.

This clonotype was counted ten times or more. J is TRBJ2-1 and V is TRBV20-1, with a tentative D call TRBD1 (6 bases). This CDR3 has 12 residues. CDR1 is DFQATT, CDR2 SNEGSKA, per germline (reference sequence). The V end was cut by 2 bases, the J end by 9 bases, with 11 bases between. The CDR3 sequence: CSARIGGREQFF. The DNA of the CDR3 is TGCAGTGCTAGAATAGGGGGTCGTGAGCAGTTCTTC.

This clonotype was seen repeatedly, ten times or more. The chain links TRBV6-1 to TRBJ2-2; TRBD2 matches at 8 bases. Germline CDR1 MNHNS, CDR2 SASEGT. This CDR3 is built from 16 residues. The junction had 6 bases not matched to a gene; V was cut back by 6 bases and J by 0 bases. CDR3 region: CASRRVAGTNTGELFF. CDR3 DNA: TGTGCCAGCAGGCGAGTAGCGGGGACGAACACCGGGGAGCTGTTTTTT.

This clonotype was seen at least ten times. The chain is built from TRBV10-3 and TRBJ2-7, with D tentatively TRBD2 (6 bases). The length of the CDR3 is 13 residues. V dropped 4 bases and J dropped 7 bases, with 14 bases sitting between them. The germline V gene has CDR1 ENHRY and CDR2 SYGVKD. The CDR3 reads CAISVDSGGEQYF. Written as DNA, the CDR3 is TGTGCCATCAGTGTTGACAGCGGAGGGGAGCAGTACTTC.

This clonotype was counted between two and nine times. The chain employs TRBV5-1 and TRBJ2-5, with TRBD1 matching 11 bases. The CDR3 runs to 15 residues. Germline CDR1 and CDR2: SGHRS and YFSETQ. V lost 8 bases and J lost 4; bases outside the gene matches: 10. The DNA for the CDR3 is TGCGCCAGTACCGGGACAGGGGGTCGTCCAGAGACCCAGTACTTC. Translating gives CASTGTGGRPETQYF.

The genes are TRBV15 and TRBJ2-1; 8 positions agree with TRBD2. CDR1 is LNHNV and CDR2 is YYDKDF in the germline V gene (reference sequence). CDR3 size: 13 residues. The V segment lost 5 bases and the J segment 5 bases; nucleotides outside the gene matches: 2. This CDR3 reads CATSGSGDNEQFF. CDR3 nucleotide sequence: TGTGCCACCAGCGGTAGCGGGGACAATGAGCAGTTCTTC.

Only a few counts were recorded for this clonotype. The chain carries TRBV6-1 and TRBJ1-5; 11 nucleotides match TRBD1. V lost 5 bases, J lost 0 bases, and 9 bases stayed unmatched. The CDR3 runs to 18 residues. CDR1 is MNHNS, CDR2 SASEGT, per germline. This CDR3 is CASSPRDRGRNSNQPQHF. CDR3 coding DNA: TGTGCCAGCAGTCCAAGGGACAGGGGGAGAAATAGCAATCAGCCCCAGCATTTT.

This clonotype was recorded many times. The CDR3 loop is CAISPGGETQYF. CDR3 DNA: TGTGCCATCAGTCCAGGAGGAGAGACCCAGTACTTC. This chain links TRBV10-3 with TRBJ2-5; a possible D gene is TRBD2 (5 bases). Looked up from germline, CDR1 is ENHRY and CDR2 is SYGVKD. This CDR3 is built from 12 residues. V was cut by 5 bases and J by 4 bases, with 8 bases left in between.

In its sample, this clonotype was seen a few times. The chain has TRBV20-1 and TRBJ2-3; TRBD2 matches at 9 bases. V lost 5 bases to trimming and J lost 3 bases; unmatched junction nucleotides: 6. The CDR3 length is 14 residues. Per the germline V gene, CDR1 is DFQATT and CDR2 is SNEGSKA (reference sequence). The CDR3 nucleotides read TGCAGTGCTTGGTTAGCGGGGGTAACAGATACGCAGTATTTT. Its protein is CSAWLAGVTDTQYF.